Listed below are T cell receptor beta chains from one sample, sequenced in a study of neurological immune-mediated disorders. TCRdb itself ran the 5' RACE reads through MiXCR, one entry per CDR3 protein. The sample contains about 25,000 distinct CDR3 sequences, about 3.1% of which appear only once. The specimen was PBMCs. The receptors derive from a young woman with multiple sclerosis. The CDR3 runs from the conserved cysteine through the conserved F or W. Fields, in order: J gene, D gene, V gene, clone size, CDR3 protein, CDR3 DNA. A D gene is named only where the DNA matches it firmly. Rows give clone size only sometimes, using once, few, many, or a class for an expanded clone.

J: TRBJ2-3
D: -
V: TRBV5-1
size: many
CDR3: CASSALSGADTHYF
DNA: TGCGCCAGCAGCGCTCTTTCAGGGGCAGATACGCATTATTTT

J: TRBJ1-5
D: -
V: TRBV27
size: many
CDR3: CASSLWADSNQPQHF
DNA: TGTGCCAGCAGTTTATGGGCAGATAGCAATCAGCCCCAGCATTTT

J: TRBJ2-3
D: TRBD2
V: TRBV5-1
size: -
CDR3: CASSLAGVRPDTQYF
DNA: TGCGCCAGCAGCTTAGCGGGAGTCCGCCCAGATACGCAGTATTTT

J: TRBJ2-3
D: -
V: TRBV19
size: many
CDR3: CASTFRDNTDTQYF
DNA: TGTGCCAGTACCTTCCGGGACAACACAGATACGCAGTATTTT

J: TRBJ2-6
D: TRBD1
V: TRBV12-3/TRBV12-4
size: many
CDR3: CASSLFQGAGGANVLTF
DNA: TGTGCCAGCAGTTTATTTCAGGGGGCTGGTGGGGCCAACGTCCTGACTTTC

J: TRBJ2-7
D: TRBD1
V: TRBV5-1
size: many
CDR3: CASSLRTGGDSSYEQYF
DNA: TGCGCCAGCAGCTTGAGGACAGGGGGCGACAGCTCCTACGAGCAGTACTTC

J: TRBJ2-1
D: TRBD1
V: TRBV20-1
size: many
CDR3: CSARRGLSYNEQFF
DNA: TGCAGTGCCCGAAGGGGGCTTTCCTACAATGAGCAGTTCTTC

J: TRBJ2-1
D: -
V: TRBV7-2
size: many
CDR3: CASRLPRGSSYNEQFF
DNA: TGTGCCAGCAGGCTCCCTCGGGGGAGCTCCTACAATGAGCAGTTCTTC

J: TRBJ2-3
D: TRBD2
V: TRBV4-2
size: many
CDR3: CASSQELAGAEDTQYF
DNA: TGTGCCAGCAGCCAAGAACTAGCGGGGGCCGAGGATACGCAGTATTTT

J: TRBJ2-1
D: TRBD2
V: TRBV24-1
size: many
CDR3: CATSPGLAAYNEQFF
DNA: TGTGCCACCAGCCCGGGACTAGCGGCTTACAATGAGCAGTTCTTC

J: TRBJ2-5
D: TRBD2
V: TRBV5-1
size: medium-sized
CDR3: CASSFRASGGQETQYF
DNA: TGCGCCAGCAGCTTTCGGGCTAGCGGTGGCCAAGAGACCCAGTACTTC

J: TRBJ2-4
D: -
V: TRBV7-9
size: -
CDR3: CASSLTEIKNIQYF
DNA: TGTGCCAGCAGCTTAACAGAAATCAAAAACATTCAGTACTTC

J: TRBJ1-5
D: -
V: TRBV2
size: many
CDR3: CASSEGTDQPQHF
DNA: TGTGCCAGCAGTGAAGGGACAGATCAGCCCCAGCATTTT

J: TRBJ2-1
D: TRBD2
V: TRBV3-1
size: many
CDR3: CASSQVASGAEQFF
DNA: TGTGCCAGCAGCCAAGTCGCTAGCGGGGCTGAGCAGTTCTTC

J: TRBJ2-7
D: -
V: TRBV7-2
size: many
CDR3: CASSPRMPGLTYEQYF
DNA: TGTGCCAGCAGCCCTAGAATGCCGGGACTCACCTACGAGCAGTACTTC

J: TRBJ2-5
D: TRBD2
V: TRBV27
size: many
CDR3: CASSFSGSFETQYF
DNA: TGTGCCAGCAGCTTTAGCGGGAGCTTTGAGACCCAGTACTTC

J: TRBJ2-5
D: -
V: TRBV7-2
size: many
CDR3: CASSFEGLETQYF
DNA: TGTGCCAGCAGCTTCGAAGGGTTAGAGACCCAGTACTTC

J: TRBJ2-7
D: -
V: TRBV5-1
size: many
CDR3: CASSLGKHKIEQYF
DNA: TGCGCCAGCAGCTTGGGAAAGCATAAGATAGAGCAGTACTTC

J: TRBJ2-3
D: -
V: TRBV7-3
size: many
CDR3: CASSLEGPDTQYF
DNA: TGTGCCAGCAGCTTAGAGGGGCCAGATACGCAGTATTTT

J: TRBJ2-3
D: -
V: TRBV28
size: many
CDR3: CASRVFGGAGSTDTQYF
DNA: TGTGCCAGCAGAGTTTTTGGGGGGGCGGGGAGCACAGATACGCAGTATTTT

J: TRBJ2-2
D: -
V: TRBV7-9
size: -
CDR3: CASSLVVAANTGELFF
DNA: TGTGCCAGCAGCTTAGTTGTAGCGGCGAACACCGGGGAGCTGTTTTTT

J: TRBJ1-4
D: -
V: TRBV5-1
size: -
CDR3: CASSLWGDRVNEKLFF
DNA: TGCGCCAGCAGCTTGTGGGGGGACCGTGTTAATGAAAAACTGTTTTTT

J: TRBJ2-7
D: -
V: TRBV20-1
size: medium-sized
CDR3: CSARDQGRSYEQYF
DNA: TGCAGTGCTAGAGATCAGGGGAGGTCCTACGAGCAGTACTTC

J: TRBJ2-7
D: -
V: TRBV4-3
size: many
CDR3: CASSQAAGTSYEQYF
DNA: TGCGCCAGCAGCCAAGCGGCGGGGACGTCCTACGAGCAGTACTTC

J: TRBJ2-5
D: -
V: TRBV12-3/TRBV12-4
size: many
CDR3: CASSSDGRETQYF
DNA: TGTGCCAGCAGTTCTGACGGTAGAGAGACCCAGTACTTC